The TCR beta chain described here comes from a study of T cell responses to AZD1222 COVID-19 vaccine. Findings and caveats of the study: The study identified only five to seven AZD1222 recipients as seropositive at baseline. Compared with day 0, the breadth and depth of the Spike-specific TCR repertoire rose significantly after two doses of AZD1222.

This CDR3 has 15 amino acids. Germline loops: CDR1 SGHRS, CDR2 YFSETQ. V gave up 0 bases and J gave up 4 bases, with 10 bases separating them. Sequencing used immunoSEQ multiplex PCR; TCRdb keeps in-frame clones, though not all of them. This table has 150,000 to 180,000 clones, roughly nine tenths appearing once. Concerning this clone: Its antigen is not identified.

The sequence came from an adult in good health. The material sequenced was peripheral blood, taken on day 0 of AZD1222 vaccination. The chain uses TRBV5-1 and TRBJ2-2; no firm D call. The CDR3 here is CASSLVGSSTGELFF. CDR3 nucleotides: TGCGCCAGCAGCTTGGTAGGGTCTAGCACCGGGGAGCTGTTTTTT.